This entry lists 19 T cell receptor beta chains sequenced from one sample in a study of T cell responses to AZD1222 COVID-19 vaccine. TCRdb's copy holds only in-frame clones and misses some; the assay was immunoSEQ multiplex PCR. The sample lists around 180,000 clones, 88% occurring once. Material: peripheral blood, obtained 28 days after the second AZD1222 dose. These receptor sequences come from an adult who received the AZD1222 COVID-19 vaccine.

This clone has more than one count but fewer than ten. The chain's CDR3 is CASSSHSGTYNEQFF. For the CDR3, the DNA is TGTGCCAGCAGCTCGCATAGCGGAACTTACAATGAGCAGTTCTTC. The chain links TRBV7-3 to TRBJ2-1; TRBD2 might be the D (6 bases). The V end lost 4 bases, the J end lost 4 bases, and 14 bases lay between the germline ends. In germline, CDR1 is SGHTA, CDR2 FQGTGA. The CDR3 has 15 residues.

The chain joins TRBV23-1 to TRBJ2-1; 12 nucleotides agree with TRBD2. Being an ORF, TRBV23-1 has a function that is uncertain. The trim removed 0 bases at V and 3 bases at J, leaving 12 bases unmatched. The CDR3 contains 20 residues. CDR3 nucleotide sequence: TGCGCCAGCAGTCAATCCCGGGCCCTAGCGGGAGGGCCGGGCTACAATGAGCAGTTCTTC. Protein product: CASSQSRALAGGPGYNEQFF.

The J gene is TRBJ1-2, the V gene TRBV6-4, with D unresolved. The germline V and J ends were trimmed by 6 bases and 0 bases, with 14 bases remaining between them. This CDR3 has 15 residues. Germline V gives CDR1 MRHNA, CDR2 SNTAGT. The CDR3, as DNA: TGTGCCAGCAGGCCCCGACACACTGCTAACTATGGCTACACCTTC. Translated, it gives CASRPRHTANYGYTF.

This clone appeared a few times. The CDR3 spells CSVCRGPSACQPQHF. The CDR3 region has the DNA TGCAGCGTTTGCAGGGGCCCTTCCGCATGTCAGCCCCAGCATTTT. The chain recombines TRBV29-1 with TRBJ1-5, with a possible D match to TRBD1 (6 bases). The CDR3 is 15 residues long. Trimming removed 5 bases from V and 6 bases from J, with 20 bases in between. Germline values: CDR1 SQVTM, CDR2 ANQGSEA.

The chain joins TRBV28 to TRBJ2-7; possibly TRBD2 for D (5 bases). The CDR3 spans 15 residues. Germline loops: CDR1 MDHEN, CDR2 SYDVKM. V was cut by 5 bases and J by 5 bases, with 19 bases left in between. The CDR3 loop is CASSNFPGLGNEQYF. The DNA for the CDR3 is TGTGCCAGCAGTAACTTCCCGGGGTTAGGAAACGAGCAGTACTTC.

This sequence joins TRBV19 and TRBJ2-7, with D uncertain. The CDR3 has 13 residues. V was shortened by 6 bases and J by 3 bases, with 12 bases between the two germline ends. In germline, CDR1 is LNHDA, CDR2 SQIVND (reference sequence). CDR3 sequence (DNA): TGTGCCAGTAGCTTGAGAAGGGACTACGAGCAGTACTTC. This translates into CASSLRRDYEQYF.

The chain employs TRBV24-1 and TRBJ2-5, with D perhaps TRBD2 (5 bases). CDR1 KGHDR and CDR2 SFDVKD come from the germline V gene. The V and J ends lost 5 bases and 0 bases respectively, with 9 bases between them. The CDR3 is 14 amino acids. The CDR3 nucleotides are TGTGCCACCAGTGTGTCGGGGAACCAAGAGACCCAGTACTTC. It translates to CATSVSGNQETQYF.

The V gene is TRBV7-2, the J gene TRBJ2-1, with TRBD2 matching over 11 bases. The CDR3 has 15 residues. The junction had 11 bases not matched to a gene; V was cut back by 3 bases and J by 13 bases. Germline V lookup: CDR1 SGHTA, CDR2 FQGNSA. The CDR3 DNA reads TGTGCCAGCAGCTTTACCGGGACTAGCGGAGGCGACCAGTTCTTC. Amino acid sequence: CASSFTGTSGGDQFF.

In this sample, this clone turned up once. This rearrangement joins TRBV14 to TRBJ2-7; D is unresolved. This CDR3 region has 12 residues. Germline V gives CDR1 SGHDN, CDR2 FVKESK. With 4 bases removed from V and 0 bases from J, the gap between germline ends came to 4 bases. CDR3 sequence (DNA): TGTGCCAGCAGCCCGAGCTCCTACGAGCAGTACTTC. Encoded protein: CASSPSSYEQYF.

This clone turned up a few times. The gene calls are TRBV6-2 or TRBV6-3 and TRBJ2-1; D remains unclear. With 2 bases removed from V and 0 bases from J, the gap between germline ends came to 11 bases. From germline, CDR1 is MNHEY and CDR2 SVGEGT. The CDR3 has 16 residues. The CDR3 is CASSYRSTASYNEQFF. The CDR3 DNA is TGTGCCAGCAGTTACCGCTCGACTGCCTCCTACAATGAGCAGTTCTTC.

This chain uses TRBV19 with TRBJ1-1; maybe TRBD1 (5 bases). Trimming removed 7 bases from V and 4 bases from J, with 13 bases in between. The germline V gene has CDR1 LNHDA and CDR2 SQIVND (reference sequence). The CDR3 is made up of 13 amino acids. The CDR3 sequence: CASMLGGSTEAFF. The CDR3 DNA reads TGTGCCAGTATGCTCGGGGGTTCCACTGAAGCTTTCTTT.

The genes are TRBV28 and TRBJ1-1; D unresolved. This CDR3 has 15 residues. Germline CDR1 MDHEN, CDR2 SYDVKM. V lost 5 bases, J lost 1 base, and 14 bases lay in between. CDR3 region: CASSTIGQENTEAFF. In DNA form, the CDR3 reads TGTGCCAGCAGTACTATCGGGCAGGAGAACACTGAAGCTTTCTTT. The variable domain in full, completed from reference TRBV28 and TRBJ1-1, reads DVKVTQSSRYLVKRTGEKVFLECVQDMDHENMFWYRQDPGLGLRLIYFSYDVKMKEKGDIPEGYSVSREKKERFSLILESASTNQTSMYLCASSTIGQENTEAFFGQGTRLTVV.

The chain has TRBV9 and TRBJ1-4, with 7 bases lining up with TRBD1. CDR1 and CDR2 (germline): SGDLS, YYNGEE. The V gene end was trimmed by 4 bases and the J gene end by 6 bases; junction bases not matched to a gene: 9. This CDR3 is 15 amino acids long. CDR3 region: CASSLRQGLDEKLFF. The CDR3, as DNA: TGTGCCAGCAGCCTAAGACAGGGATTGGATGAAAAACTGTTTTTT. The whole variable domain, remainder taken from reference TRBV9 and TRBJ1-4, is DSGVTQTPKHLITATGQRVTLRCSPRSGDLSVYWYQQSLDQGLQFLIQYYNGEERAKGNILERFSAQQFPDLHSELNLSSLELGDSALYFCASSLRQGLDEKLFFGSGTQLSVL.

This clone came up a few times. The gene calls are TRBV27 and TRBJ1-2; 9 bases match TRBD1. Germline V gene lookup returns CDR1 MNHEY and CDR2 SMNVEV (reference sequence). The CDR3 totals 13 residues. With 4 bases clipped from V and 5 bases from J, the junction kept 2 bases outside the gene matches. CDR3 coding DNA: TGTGCCAGCAGTTCGGACAGGGGATATGGCTACACCTTC. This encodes CASSSDRGYGYTF.

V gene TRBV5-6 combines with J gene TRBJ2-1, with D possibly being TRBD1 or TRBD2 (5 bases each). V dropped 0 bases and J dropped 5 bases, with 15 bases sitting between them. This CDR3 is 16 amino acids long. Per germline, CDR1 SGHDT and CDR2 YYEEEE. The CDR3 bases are TGTGCCAGCAGCTTGGAACTCGGGACGGGCCACAATGAGCAGTTCTTC. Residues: CASSLELGTGHNEQFF.

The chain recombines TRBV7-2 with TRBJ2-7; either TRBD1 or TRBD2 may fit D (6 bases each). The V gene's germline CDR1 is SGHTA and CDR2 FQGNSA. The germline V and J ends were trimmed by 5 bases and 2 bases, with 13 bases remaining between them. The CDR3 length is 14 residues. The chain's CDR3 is CASSAQRGAYEQYF. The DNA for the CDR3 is TGTGCCAGCAGCGCCCAAAGGGGGGCCTACGAGCAGTACTTC.

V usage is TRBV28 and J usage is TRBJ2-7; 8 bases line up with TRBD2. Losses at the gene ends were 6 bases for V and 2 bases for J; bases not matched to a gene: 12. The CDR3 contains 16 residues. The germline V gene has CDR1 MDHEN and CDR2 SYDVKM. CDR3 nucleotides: TGTGCCAGCAGACAAATAGCGGGAAGCCCCCCCTACGAGCAGTACTTC. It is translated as CASRQIAGSPPYEQYF.

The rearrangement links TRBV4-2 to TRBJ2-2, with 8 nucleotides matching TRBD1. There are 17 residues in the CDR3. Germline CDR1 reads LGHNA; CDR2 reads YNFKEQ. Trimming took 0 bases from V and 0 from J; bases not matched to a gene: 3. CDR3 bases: TGTGCCAGCAGCCAAGAGGGGGGACAGGCGAACACCGGGGAGCTGTTTTTT. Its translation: CASSQEGGQANTGELFF.

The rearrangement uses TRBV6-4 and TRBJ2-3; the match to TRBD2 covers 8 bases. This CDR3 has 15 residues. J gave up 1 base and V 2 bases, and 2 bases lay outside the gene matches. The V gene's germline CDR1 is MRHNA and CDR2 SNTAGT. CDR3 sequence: CASSDEAGGTDTQYF. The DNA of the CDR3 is TGTGCCAGCAGTGACGAAGCGGGAGGCACAGATACGCAGTATTTT.